This T cell receptor beta chain derives from a study of T cells after yellow fever vaccination. Study-level findings and limits: At under 98% for CD4 and over 80% for CD8, most primary-vaccination clones showed up again after the booster. Among all clonotypes, a small share was observed in both CD4 and CD8 compartments.

The CDR3 has 15 residues. CDR1 and CDR2 (germline): SEHNR, FQNEAQ (reference sequence). Trimming left V 1 base short and J 0 bases short, with 7 bases between. On this clonotype itself: What it binds is unknown.

TCRdb called the 5' RACE reads again in MiXCR, with one record for every CDR3 protein. This sample has a few hundred thousand distinct CDR3 sequences, with about 4% found just once. The source was PBMCs, collected 5 days after the yellow fever booster vaccination. The sequence came from a man between 18 and 35 years old who received the YFV17D yellow fever vaccine. J is TRBJ1-3 and V is TRBV7-9; D unclear. CDR3 DNA: TGTGCCAGCAGCTTAGTTTGGCGCTCTGGAAACACCATATATTTT. Residues: CASSLVWRSGNTIYF.